The clone carrying this TCR beta chain was recorded at least ten times. Combining iRepertoire HTBI primers with Arm-PCR of CDR3 regions, the authors built TCR beta libraries. Per the original methods: Identification of gene segments yielded some 62 TRBV and 14 TRBJ across samples. TCRdb reprocessed the multiplex PCR reads with MiXCR, giving one entry per CDR3 protein. TCRdb's processing, not the authors', yielded these V and J calls. The sample holds some 490,000 distinct CDR3 sequences, 12% seen once. The sample originates from a study of regulatory T cells in long-lasting Graves disease. V was clipped by 6 bases and J by 14 bases, with 18 bases between them. CDR3 length equals 11 residues. Germline CDR1 is DFQATT and CDR2 is SNEGSKA (reference sequence). The time point was: newly diagnosed GD, antithyroid drugs for less than 3 months. PBMCs were the source of the RNA used for TCR sequencing. These data also formed part of another study, on T cells in Graves' hyperthyroidism and ophthalmopathy. That source adds: Separating ophthalmopathy from stable hyperthyroidism was achieved by a 13 V-J model. The model's output predicted ophthalmopathy at a median of roughly 6.9 months prior to onset.

This sequence joins TRBV20-1 and TRBJ2-3; D ambiguous. The receptor comes from a woman aged 25 to 39 with Graves disease. The sequences come from peripheral blood mononuclear cells (PBMCs), collected at new diagnosis, from a patient treated with antithyroid drugs. The CDR3 DNA sequence: TGCAGTGCAACGTCCTTCGAGTTTCGGTATTTT. Its translation is CSATSFEFRYF.